The 20 T cell receptor beta chains presented below share a single source sample, sequenced in a study of neoadjuvant anti-PD-1 for oral cavity cancer. The protocol was immunoSEQ multiplex PCR, while the TCRdb copy is restricted to in-frame clones and leaves out a portion. The sample lists over 14,000 clones; around three quarters were seen once. Source: PBMCs, taken before nivolumab (anti-PD-1) treatment. The receptors were gathered from a person aged 35-80 years with oral cavity squamous cell carcinoma.

V gene TRBV7-9 combines with J gene TRBJ2-7, with D perhaps TRBD2 (6 bases). Germline loops: CDR1 SEHNR, CDR2 FQNEAQ (reference sequence). The ends were cut back, 4 bases at V and 4 bases at J, with 17 bases in the middle. The CDR3 has 15 amino acids. CDR3 sequence: CASSSPTSRLYEQYF. DNA of the CDR3: TGTGCCAGCAGCTCCCCAACTAGCCGCCTTTACGAGCAGTACTTC.

The chain joins TRBV30 to TRBJ1-4, with TRBD1 as a possible D gene (5 bases). The CDR3 totals 13 residues. Germline V gene lookup returns CDR1 GTSNPN and CDR2 SVGIG (reference sequence). Trimming removed 3 bases from V and 11 bases from J, with 16 bases in between. The CDR3 is CAWSIKGAVKLFF. CDR3 in DNA: TGTGCCTGGAGCATAAAAGGGGCGGTGAAACTGTTTTTT.

CDR3 sequence (DNA): TGTGCCAGCAGCTATGACAGTAACTATGGCTACACCTTC. Translating it yields CASSYDSNYGYTF. The chain has TRBV6-5 and TRBJ1-2; maybe TRBD1 (5 bases). Germline CDR1 and CDR2: MNHEY and SVGAGI. This CDR3 region has 13 residues. Trimming took 6 bases from V and 1 from J, leaving 9 bases between them.

V usage is TRBV4-1 and J usage is TRBJ1-5; no clear D gene. The CDR3 is 14 amino acids. The V and J ends lost 8 bases and 6 bases respectively, with 17 bases between them. CDR1 and CDR2 (germline): MGHRA, YSYEKL. CDR3 residues: CASGPLGSGQPQHF. CDR3 in DNA: TGCGCCAGCGGGCCTCTTGGGTCAGGTCAGCCCCAGCATTTT.

V is TRBV19 and J is TRBJ1-1; TRBD1 matches 7 bases. This CDR3 region has 14 residues. The junction had 3 bases not matched to a gene; V was cut back by 5 bases and J by 0 bases. From germline, CDR1 is LNHDA and CDR2 SQIVND (reference sequence). The CDR3 bases are TGTGCCAGTAGTGCCGGGACAGTGAACACTGAAGCTTTCTTT. Protein: CASSAGTVNTEAFF.

This clone was seen just once. CDR3 sequence: CASMKGEETQYF. As DNA, the CDR3 is TGTGCCAGCATGAAAGGGGAAGAGACCCAGTACTTC. J is TRBJ2-5 and V is TRBV6-5, with TRBD1 as a possible D gene (5 bases). Deletions cut 7 bases from V and 3 bases from J, with 9 bases between. The CDR3 has 12 residues. In germline, CDR1 is MNHEY, CDR2 SVGAGI.

In DNA form, the CDR3 reads TGTGCCAGCAGACCTACGGGTCCCTACAATGAGCAGTTCTTC. Amino acid sequence: CASRPTGPYNEQFF. This chain uses TRBV27 with TRBJ2-1; no clear D. Germline values: CDR1 MNHEY, CDR2 SMNVEV (reference sequence). V shed 6 bases and J shed 2 bases, with 11 bases lying between them. The CDR3 runs 14 residues.

This clone was seen a handful of times. The V gene is TRBV4-2, the J gene TRBJ2-2; tentative D call: TRBD2 (5 bases). From germline, CDR1 is LGHNA and CDR2 YNFKEQ. Trimming shortened V by 1 base and J by 7 bases, and 7 bases separated the two germline ends. The CDR3 extends over 13 amino acids. The CDR3 nucleotides read TGTGCCAGCAGCCAAGGTAGCGTCGGGGAGCTGTTTTTT. Protein sequence: CASSQGSVGELFF.

This chain links TRBV6-5 with TRBJ2-7; 9 nucleotides agree with TRBD1. Trimming took 7 bases from V and 6 from J; bases not matched to a gene: 7. The CDR3 consists of 13 residues. The V gene's germline CDR1 is MNHEY and CDR2 SVGAGI. CDR3 residues: CASNAGTGLEQYF. The CDR3 DNA follows: TGTGCCAGCAACGCCGGGACAGGGCTCGAGCAGTACTTC.

The rearrangement links TRBV7-9 to TRBJ1-1; D gene unclear. CDR1 and CDR2 (germline): SEHNR, FQNEAQ (reference sequence). Trimming cost V 4 bases and J 0 bases, with 6 bases left between them. The CDR3 totals 13 residues. DNA for the CDR3: TGTGCCAGCAGCTCGGAGTTGAACACTGAAGCTTTCTTT. This sequence encodes CASSSELNTEAFF. The variable domain in full, completed from reference TRBV7-9 and TRBJ1-1, reads DTGVSQNPRHKITKRGQNVTFRCDPISEHNRLYWYRQTLGQGPEFLTYFQNEAQLEKSRLLSDRFSAERPKGSFSTLEIQRTEQGDSAMYLCASSSELNTEAFFGQGTRLTVV.

This clone has just one count. The genes are TRBV6-1 and TRBJ2-5, with 8 bases lining up with TRBD2. The CDR3 is made up of 14 amino acids. From germline, CDR1 is MNHNS and CDR2 SASEGT. V gave up 6 bases and J gave up 3 bases; unmatched junction bases: 6. In nucleotides, the CDR3 is TGTGCCAGCAGCGGGGGGGTTTCTGAAGAGACCCAGTACTTC. Amino acids: CASSGGVSEETQYF.

This clone was counted only a few times. This chain joins TRBV7-9 and TRBJ1-5, with D possibly matching TRBD1 (6 bases). V was clipped by 3 bases and J by 7 bases, with 19 bases between them. The germline gives CDR1 SEHNR, CDR2 FQNEAQ (reference sequence). This CDR3 region has 16 residues. CDR3 sequence (DNA): TGTGCCAGCAGCTTCTGGCAGGGGCCCCTTGGGCAGCCCCAGCATTTT. Its protein is CASSFWQGPLGQPQHF.

The chain links TRBV6-1 to TRBJ2-1; unclear D gene. The CDR3 runs to 12 residues. Trimming left V 6 bases short and J 3 bases short, with 6 bases between. Germline values: CDR1 MNHNS, CDR2 SASEGT. The DNA for the CDR3 is TGTGCCAGCAGGCCGAGCTACAATGAGCAGTTCTTC. It encodes CASRPSYNEQFF.

The V call is TRBV12-2, the J call TRBJ2-2; the listed D gene, TRBD2, was not tested against the DNA. TRBV12-2 has pseudogene status. The CDR3 consists of 17 residues. The CDR3 is CASRLAVETSEPGELFF. CDR3 nucleotide sequence: TGTGCAAGTCGCTTAGCGGTAGAGACTAGCGAGCCCGGGGAGCTGTTTTTT.

The chain recombines TRBV5-8 with TRBJ2-7; maybe TRBD2 (7 bases). V was clipped by 10 bases and J by 3 bases, with 20 bases between them. CDR1 is SGHTS, CDR2 YDEGEE, per germline. The CDR3 sequence is 14 residues long. This chain's CDR3 is CAGLGGALHYEQYF. The CDR3 coding sequence is TGTGCCGGACTAGGGGGGGCCCTTCACTACGAGCAGTACTTC. The variable domain in full, with the rest retrieved from reference TRBV5-8 and TRBJ2-7, is EAGVTQSPTHLIKTRGQQATLRCSPISGHTSVYWYQQALGLGLQFLLWYDEGEERNRGNFPPRFSGRQFPNYSSELNVNALELEDSALYLCAGLGGALHYEQYFGPGTRLTVT.

The V and J genes are TRBV4-2 and TRBJ1-1; D is unclear. V was clipped by 1 base and J by 6 bases, with 12 bases between them. The CDR3 contains 14 residues. Germline CDR1 LGHNA, CDR2 YNFKEQ. CDR3 nucleotide sequence: TGTGCCAGCAGCCAAGCCCATAGGGCAGCTGAAGCTTTCTTT. It is translated as CASSQAHRAAEAFF.

This chain joins TRBV6-5 and TRBJ1-1, with D perhaps matching TRBD1 (6 bases). Germline-derived CDR1 and CDR2 are MNHEY and SVGAGI. This CDR3 region has 13 residues. Trimming left V 5 bases short and J 3 bases short, with 10 bases between. This CDR3 reads CASSATGHTEAFF. The CDR3 nucleotides read TGTGCCAGCAGTGCCACAGGGCACACTGAAGCTTTCTTT.

V usage is TRBV4-2 and J usage is TRBJ1-5; 7 bases are shared with TRBD1. The V gene end was trimmed by 3 bases and the J gene end by 7 bases; junction bases not matched to a gene: 6. The V gene's germline CDR1 is LGHNA and CDR2 YNFKEQ. CDR3 length: 14 residues. CDR3 bases: TGTGCCAGCAGCCACCTGGGACAGACCCAGCCCCAGCATTTT. This translates into CASSHLGQTQPQHF.

The chain combines TRBV5-1 with TRBJ2-7, with D possibly being TRBD1 (6 bases). The CDR3 has 14 amino acids. The germline V gene encodes CDR1 SGHRS and CDR2 YFSETQ. Trimming cost V 5 bases and J 4 bases, with 16 bases left between them. CDR3 loop: CASSTQGGDYEQYF. CDR3 in DNA: TGCGCCAGCAGTACACAGGGTGGGGATTACGAGCAGTACTTC.

CDR3 nucleotide sequence: TGTGCCAGCAGCGCCCAGGGGAGAGGAGGTTCACCCCTCCACTTT. This sequence encodes CASSAQGRGGSPLHF. The J gene is TRBJ1-6, the V gene TRBV9, with TRBD1 as a possible D gene (6 bases). V lost 3 bases and J lost 9, with 16 bases in between. This CDR3 contains 15 residues. Germline CDR1 SGDLS, CDR2 YYNGEE.